This TCR beta chain was identified in a study of shared clonotypes between healthy human individuals. Investigators spread the genomic DNA of each subset evenly over several immunoSEQ plates. Here immunoSEQ multiplex PCR was the method, and the copy in TCRdb shows in-frame clones only, minus some. The repertoire consists of 2.3 million or so clones, with approximately 95% occurring once and the leading ten covering about 0.39%. Study findings and constraints: With few donors, the genetic and exposure-history diversity represented was limited. Large sequencing depth failed to make sorted-subset sequencing complete, rarefaction showed.

Healthy HIV-negative adults with no recent acute infections or vaccinations were recruited as donors. As regards this clone: Its specificity is not known.

CDR1 MDHEN and CDR2 SYDVKM come from the germline V gene. V dropped 3 bases and J dropped 1 base, with 7 bases sitting between them. The CDR3 is made up of 14 amino acids. The sequenced material came from naive CD4+ T cells from PBMCs. The sample's subset: CD45RA+ positively selected. The TCR was taken from a young man in good health. Some clones in this sample may be carry-over from other donors' samples. This chain links TRBV28 with TRBJ1-3; D is uncertain. Here the CDR3 DNA reads TGTGCCAGCAGTTTCTCGACATCTGGAAACACCATATATTTT. It yields the protein CASSFSTSGNTIYF.